These T cell receptor beta chains were read from a single sample in a study of OX40 agonist ivuxolimab in advanced cancers. Only in-frame clones appear in the TCRdb table, and some are missing; sequencing was by immunoSEQ multiplex PCR. In the table there are under 35,000 clones, 80% to 85% of which are singletons. The sequencing used CD4+ or CD8+ T cells sorted from blood, collected in a trial of the OX40 agonist ivuxolimab. The receptors come from an adult with an advanced solid tumor such as melanoma, head and neck, liver or kidney cancer. The conserved cysteine and the conserved F or W are not part of the CDR3 here. The D gene is left open where the match is weak.

d_call	j_call	v_call	cdr3_aa
TRBD1	TRBJ1-5	TRBV7-3	ASSSKGDRGYQPQH
-	TRBJ2-3	TRBV6-4	ASAPVGGGPPDTQY
-	TRBJ2-5	TRBV11-2	ASSLVGSGGQY
TRBD2	TRBJ2-1	TRBV27	ASRRAGGENEQF
-	TRBJ2-5	TRBV7-8	ASRPENQETQY
TRBD1	TRBJ2-1	TRBV13	ASSLRTGTNEQF
TRBD1	TRBJ1-1	TRBV7-9	ASSPKQGGTGFLFGAF
TRBD1	TRBJ2-7	TRBV11-2	ASSLGTGEGEQY
-	TRBJ1-1	TRBV5-6	ASSPPSGGRNTEAF
TRBD1	TRBJ1-2	TRBV14	ASSSRTGTYGYT
TRBD1	TRBJ1-1	TRBV5-4	ASTRTGEGHTEAF
-	TRBJ1-5	TRBV6-1	ASSDGHIAQPQH
TRBD2	TRBJ2-1	TRBV9	ASSVSGSGYNEQF
-	TRBJ2-7	TRBV7-2	ASSLGTAYEQY
TRBD1	TRBJ1-4	TRBV4-1	ASSQEDRAAATNEKLF
-	TRBJ2-1	TRBV7-8	ASSPRGDPPLDNEQF
TRBD1	TRBJ2-7	TRBV7-7	ASKDRGPYEQY
TRBD2	TRBJ2-3	TRBV27	ASSSLLAGVTDTQY
-	TRBJ2-7	TRBV9	ASSPTPAASYEQY
-	TRBJ2-5	TRBV7-9	ASSLNTQETQY
-	TRBJ1-4	TRBV6-1	ASRQGTTNEKLF
TRBD2	TRBJ2-1	TRBV9	ASSSGLAGINEQF
TRBD1	TRBJ2-7	TRBV5-1	ASSPDRAEGEQY
-	TRBJ2-7	TRBV7-9	ASSSTGAAGLFSSYEQY
TRBD2	TRBJ2-3	TRBV6-1	ASSPNSGGFSTQY
-	TRBJ2-7	TRBV7-8	ASSSNYDSITYEQY
-	TRBJ2-7	TRBV27	ASSLGGNPYEQY
TRBD1	TRBJ2-7	TRBV29-1	SVHGTDSSYEQY
-	TRBJ2-7	TRBV10-3	AISAPSQMLYEQY
-	TRBJ2-1	TRBV6-1	ASSETSSFIEQF
-	TRBJ2-1	TRBV9	ASSVEGHPGDEQF
-	TRBJ2-1	TRBV7-9	ASSLRAEQF
TRBD2	TRBJ2-4	TRBV10-1	ASQIPGLADPSLGLAKNIQY
-	TRBJ2-1	TRBV11-3	ASSHGKAGQNNNEQF
TRBD1	TRBJ1-5	TRBV19	ASSIWDRGSQPQH
-	TRBJ2-7	TRBV6-5	ASSERGYEQY
-	TRBJ2-1	TRBV7-9	ASSPGLGGASLSYNEQF
TRBD2	TRBJ2-3	TRBV10-3	AIAGGSLITDTQY